This T cell receptor (beta chain) comes out of a study of T cells after posttransplantation cyclophosphamide (dated by TCRdb to 2015 to 2016). At the level of the whole study: Using TRB sequencing, the study followed how the T cell repertoire rebuilt after myeloablative bone marrow transplantation with posttransplantation cyclophosphamide given as GVHD prophylaxis. TRB sequencing was performed on blood from all 34 PTCy patients with 1-year posttransplant specimens. Samples from 30 to 45 PTCy-treated patients and some 16 related bone marrow donors of those patients were subjected to antigen receptor sequencing. Public TRB sequences were checked against a database of over 3,500 sequences associated with responses to pathogens, tumor antigens, self-antigens and alloantigens. Up to about 3 additional blood samples from 2 to 5.2 years after transplant were also TRB-sequenced in 3 patients, as was pretransplant blood from a handful of patients. TRA and TRB clonality were tightly correlated in about ten samples, so subsequent TCR analyses focused on TRB only.

In regard to this clone: This clone's antigen is unknown. No per-base quality is available; no much larger clone lies one base away.

TRB sequencing was run on genomic DNA with either the immunoSEQ assay at survey resolution or the hsTCRB kit. The study's own analysis went as follows. The immunoSEQ software handled initial read processing, and the LymphoSeq R package was used for repertoire analyses. Clonality was calculated as 1 minus normalized Shannon entropy, and the Gini coefficient was also calculated for each TRB dataset. Phenotypes of unsorted samples were inferred by mapping TRB sequences from sorted subsets of the recipient or donor onto the same recipient's unsorted samples. What TCRdb holds here is the immuneACCESS table cut down to in-frame rearrangements. Part of the clones is not present; checked against another copy, under half of the missing clones reflect an unresolved V gene, and the others are unexplained. For V, J and clone size, that table is used; D and trimming come from the DNA. The table for this sample lists approximately 50,000 clones; around 94% of them were counted only once. The top ten hold about 3.1% of the sample.

The paper's findings and limits, for the study overall: The TRB repertoires of T cells infiltrating skin or GI tract showed only limited overlap with the TRB repertoires of T cells in blood. Donor-recipient similarity was low at 1-2 months but rose over the first year, and later blood repertoires were often dominated by donor CD8+ memory clones. Across about 40 patients, TRB clonality was highly associated with recipient CMV seropositivity and CMV reactivation, and PTCy diversity was similar to diversity in CNI/methotrexate controls.

On the day of marrow donation, related bone marrow donors gave peripheral blood samples. Peripheral blood and bone marrow mononuclear cells were isolated by Ficoll-Hypaque density centrifugation and were cryopreserved. The CDR3 runs 14 residues from the cysteine to the phenylalanine. Here the CDR3 DNA is all that survives: 42 bases in frame from base 1. CDR1 and CDR2 were assigned from the germline V gene as KGHSH and LQKENI. V is cut back by 3 bases and J by 8 bases, with 4 bases in the junction unmatched. In this chain, TRBV18 is recombined with TRBJ2-1; TRBD2 matches 10 bases in the middle. The receptor was isolated from a woman aged 25 to 39 in good health and a related stem cell transplant donor. Sample: PBMCs. The DNA sequence follows: TGTGCCAGCTCACCTGTGCTAGCGGGGGATGAGCAGTTCTTC. It encodes CASSPVLAGDEQFF. The CDR3, completed at both ends by the reference TRBV18 and TRBJ2-1 genes, gives the full variable domain NAGVMQNPRHLVRRRGQEARLRCSPMKGHSHVYWYRQLPEEGLKFMVYLQKENIIDESGMPKERFSAEFPKEGPSILRIQQVVRGDSAAYFCASSPVLAGDEQFFGPGTRLTVL.